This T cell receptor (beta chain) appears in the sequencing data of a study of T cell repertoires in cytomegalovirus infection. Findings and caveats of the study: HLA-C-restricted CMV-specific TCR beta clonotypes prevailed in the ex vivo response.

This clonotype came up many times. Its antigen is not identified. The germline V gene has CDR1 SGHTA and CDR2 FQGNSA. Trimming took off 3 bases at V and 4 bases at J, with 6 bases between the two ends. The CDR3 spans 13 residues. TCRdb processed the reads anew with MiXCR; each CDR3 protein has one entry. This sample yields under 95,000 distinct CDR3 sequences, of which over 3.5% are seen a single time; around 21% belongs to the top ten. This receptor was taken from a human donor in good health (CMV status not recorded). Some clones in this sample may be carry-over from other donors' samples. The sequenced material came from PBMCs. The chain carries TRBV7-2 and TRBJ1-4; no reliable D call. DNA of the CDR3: TGTGCCAGCAGCTTCCCACATAATGAAAAACTGTTTTTT. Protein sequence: CASSFPHNEKLFF.